This T cell receptor (beta chain) comes out of a study of T cell responses to AZD1222 COVID-19 vaccine. Germline CDR1 is MDHEN and CDR2 is SYDVKM. The CDR3 totals 12 residues. V lost 7 bases and J lost 9, with 16 bases in between. Profiled with immunoSEQ multiplex PCR; TCRdb holds only in-frame clones, not every one. The repertoire consists of 60,000 to 100,000 clones, with 92% occurring once and the leading ten covering 5.5% to 9%. The sequence was collected from an adult in good health. The V call is TRBV28, the J call TRBJ2-7; a weak D match, TRBD1 (6 bases). Source: peripheral blood, taken on day 0 of MenACWY control vaccination. CDR3 amino acids: CASTTQGFAQYF. DNA for the CDR3: TGTGCCAGCACTACACAGGGATTTGCGCAGTACTTC.